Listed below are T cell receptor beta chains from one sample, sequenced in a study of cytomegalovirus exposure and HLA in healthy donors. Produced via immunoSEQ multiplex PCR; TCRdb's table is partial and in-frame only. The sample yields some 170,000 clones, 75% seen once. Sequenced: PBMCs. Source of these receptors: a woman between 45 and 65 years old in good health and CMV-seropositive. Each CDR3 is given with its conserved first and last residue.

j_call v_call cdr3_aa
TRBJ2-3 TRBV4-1 CASSQGELDTQYF
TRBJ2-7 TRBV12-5 CASGLAQVAFYEQYF
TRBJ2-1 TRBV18 CASSLFPGQGANNEQFF
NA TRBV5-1 CASAPGLADTYEQYF
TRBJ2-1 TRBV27 CATSSLFGDNEQFF
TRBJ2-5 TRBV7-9 CASSSGTNQIETQYF
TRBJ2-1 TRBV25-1 CASSGQGLSYNEQFF
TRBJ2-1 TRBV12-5 CASGLELRGGNEQFF
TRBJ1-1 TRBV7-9 CASIWGGKNTEAFF
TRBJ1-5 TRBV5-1 CASSLAPQGDQPQHF
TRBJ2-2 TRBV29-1 CSVAGRANTGELFF
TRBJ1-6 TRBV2 CASTLFNSPLHF
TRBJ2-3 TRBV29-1 CSALRGGDTQYF
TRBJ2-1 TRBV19 CASSIEDLAYNEQFF
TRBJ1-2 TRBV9 CASSVGQGQRGYTF
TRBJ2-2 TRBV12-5 CASGSGSTNTGELFF
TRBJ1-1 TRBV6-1 CASSPGGFMNTEAFF
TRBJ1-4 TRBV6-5 CASSYGIGDNEKLFF
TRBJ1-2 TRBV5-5 CASSLTGGYYGYTF
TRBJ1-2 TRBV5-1 CASSQTGSIDYGYTF
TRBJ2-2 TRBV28 CASSLYRDTGELFF
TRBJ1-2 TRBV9 CASSEVSPGQDTF
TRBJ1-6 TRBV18 CASSSRGLNSPLHF
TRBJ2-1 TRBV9 CASSVAGREGDEQFF
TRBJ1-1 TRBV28 CASSLGWNTEAFF
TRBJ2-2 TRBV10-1 CASSTGLAGTGELFF
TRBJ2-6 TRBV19 CASSGQYPSSGANVLTF
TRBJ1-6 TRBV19 CASSIGTTASPNSPLHF
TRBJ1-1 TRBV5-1 CASSLQGSRIEAFF
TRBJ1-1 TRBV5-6 CASSLQGGDTEAFF
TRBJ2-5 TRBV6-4 CASSDSRDARETQYF
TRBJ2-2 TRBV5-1 CASSFTVRSAGELFF
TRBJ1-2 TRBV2 CASSATGLGYGYTF
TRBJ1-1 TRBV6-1 CASRPGQMNTEAFF
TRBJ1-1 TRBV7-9 CASTRDRVLSEAFF
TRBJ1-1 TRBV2 CASSVQGADTEAFF
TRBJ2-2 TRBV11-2 CASSLDRDGELFF
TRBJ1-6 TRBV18 CASSGASSYNSPLHF
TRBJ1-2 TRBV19 CASRGAFYGYTF
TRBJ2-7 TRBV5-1 CASSLEGAYEQYF
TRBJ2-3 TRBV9 CASSVSGAGDTQYF
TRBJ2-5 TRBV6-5 CASNALDRTEGTQYF
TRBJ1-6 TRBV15 CATSREEGGNSPLHF
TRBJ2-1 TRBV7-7 CASSSGTGGNNEQFF
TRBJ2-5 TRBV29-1 CSVEGGQGQETQYF
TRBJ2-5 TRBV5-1 CASSENRVQETQYF
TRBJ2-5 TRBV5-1 CASSRQGIQETQYF
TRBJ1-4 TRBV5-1 CASSGGTGLNEKLFF